The 23 T cell receptor beta chains given below trace back to one sample, sequenced in a study of CD8+CD57+ T cells in acquired aplastic anemia. TCR beta VDJ and CDR3 were profiled, and genomic DNA was the template. Via MiXCR, TCRdb re-called the reads, giving one row per CDR3 protein. The sample lists about 180,000 distinct CDR3 sequences, around 45% occurring once. The source material was sorted CD4+, CD8+, or CD8+CD57+ T cells (not recorded which) from PBMCs. Source of these receptors: a human donor in good health.

This clonotype was picked up one time. The chain carries TRBV2 and TRBJ2-3; TRBD2 matches 9 bases. Germline values: CDR1 SNHLY, CDR2 FYNNEI. The V segment lost 6 bases and the J segment 6 bases; nucleotides outside the gene matches: 10. CDR3 length equals 15 residues. The CDR3 DNA reads as TGTGCCAGCAGGCGGGAGGCTAGCGGGGCTGATACGCAGTATTTT. This codes for CASRREASGADTQYF.

This clonotype has ten or more counts. The gene calls are TRBV9 and TRBJ2-1; no clear D gene. The V and J ends lost 0 bases and 0 bases respectively, with 7 bases between them. CDR3 length: 15 residues. Germline CDR1 is SGDLS and CDR2 is YYNGEE. CDR3 amino acids: CASSVGPNSYNEQFF. The CDR3 DNA follows: TGTGCCAGCAGCGTAGGTCCAAACTCCTACAATGAGCAGTTCTTC. Variable domain in full (rest from reference TRBV9 and TRBJ2-1): DSGVTQTPKHLITATGQRVTLRCSPRSGDLSVYWYQQSLDQGLQFLIQYYNGEERAKGNILERFSAQQFPDLHSELNLSSLELGDSALYFCASSVGPNSYNEQFFGPGTRLTVL.

V usage is TRBV15 and J usage is TRBJ1-3; D unresolved. The V end lost 6 bases, the J end lost 3 bases, and 15 bases lay between the germline ends. Germline CDR1 reads LNHNV; CDR2 reads YYDKDF (reference sequence). The length of the CDR3 is 15 residues. This chain's CDR3 is CATSKPGYGGNTIYF. The CDR3, as DNA: TGTGCCACCAGTAAACCGGGGTATGGTGGAAACACCATATATTTT.

The rearrangement uses TRBV12-3 or TRBV12-4 and TRBJ1-3; D uncertain. The germline V and J ends were trimmed by 5 bases and 1 base, with 12 bases remaining between them. The CDR3 extends over 15 amino acids. The CDR3, as DNA: TGTGCCAGCAGTAACCCTCACGGATCTGGAAACACCATATATTTT. This gives the protein CASSNPHGSGNTIYF.

This clonotype was seen many times. The chain links TRBV7-9 to TRBJ2-7; the D is unclear. This CDR3 is 12 amino acids long. V gave up 1 base and J gave up 9 bases, with 10 bases separating them. The germline V gene has CDR1 SEHNR and CDR2 FQNEAQ (reference sequence). CDR3 sequence (DNA): TGTGCCAGCAGCTTAGAACCCCTTGTGCAGTACTTC. It codes for CASSLEPLVQYF.

In the case of this clonotype: At one of its ends the junction is not consistent with the germline gene, which may arise from a read error. V is TRBV25-1 and J is TRBJ1-1; D remains ambiguous. The CDR3 runs to 14 residues. CDR1 and CDR2 from the germline V gene are MGHDK and SYGVNS. CDR3 nucleotides: TGTGCCAGCGGTGAATCCGTGTGGGACACTGAAGCTTTCTTT. It yields the protein CASGESVWDTEAFF.

This clonotype was picked up many times. The chain couples TRBV5-1 to TRBJ2-2; 7 bases fit TRBD1. This CDR3 has 15 amino acids. Looked up from germline, CDR1 is SGHRS and CDR2 is YFSETQ. The V segment lost 4 bases and the J segment 2 bases; nucleotides outside the gene matches: 5. The CDR3 DNA reads TGCGCCAGCAGCCATGGGACAGTAAACACCGGGGAGCTGTTTTTT. Residues: CASSHGTVNTGELFF.

The chain recombines TRBV2 with TRBJ2-7; D is unresolved. Germline V gene data show CDR1 as SNHLY and CDR2 as FYNNEI. This CDR3 spans 17 amino acids. Trimming took 2 bases from V and 2 from J, leaving 19 bases between them. CDR3 protein: CASSENLRVIGTYEQYF. The CDR3 DNA reads as TGTGCCAGCAGTGAAAATCTAAGGGTGATTGGGACCTACGAGCAGTACTTC. The whole variable domain, filled in from reference TRBV2 and TRBJ2-7, reads EPEVTQTPSHQVTQMGQEVILRCVPISNHLYFYWYRQILGQKVEFLVSFYNNEISEKSEIFDDQFSVERPDGSNFTLKIRSTKLEDSAMYFCASSENLRVIGTYEQYFGPGTRLTVT.

The table lists this clonotype with a few counts. The chain recombines TRBV30 with TRBJ1-5, with D unresolved. Germline loops: CDR1 GTSNPN, CDR2 SVGIG (reference sequence). Trimming removed 2 bases at V and 2 bases at J, with 16 bases between. The CDR3 length is 16 residues. The CDR3 loop is CAWSRVGSGRNQPQHF. CDR3 nucleotide sequence: TGTGCCTGGAGTAGGGTAGGCAGCGGGCGCAATCAGCCCCAGCATTTT.

This clonotype has a handful of counts. The chain is built from TRBV25-1 and TRBJ2-1; 7 nucleotides agree with TRBD1. In germline, CDR1 is MGHDK, CDR2 SYGVNS. The V gene end was trimmed by 3 bases and the J gene end by 6 bases; junction bases not matched to a gene: 8. The CDR3 is 15 amino acids. The CDR3 here is CASSDNRDRGNEQFF. CDR3 DNA sequence: TGTGCCAGCAGTGACAACCGGGACAGAGGCAATGAGCAGTTCTTC.

In its sample, this clonotype was seen many times. This chain links TRBV20-1 with TRBJ1-2; D call uncertain. CDR1 is DFQATT and CDR2 is SNEGSKA in the germline V gene (reference sequence). V was shortened by 0 bases and J by 2 bases, with 10 bases between the two germline ends. CDR3 length equals 14 residues. The CDR3 DNA reads TGCAGTGCTAGAGAGGCCGGCGGGAACTATGGCTACACCTTC. Translation gives CSAREAGGNYGYTF.

V usage is TRBV29-1 and J usage is TRBJ1-2; D unresolved. V lost 5 bases and J lost 4, with 11 bases in between. The CDR3 is 12 residues long. Per the germline V gene, CDR1 is SQVTM and CDR2 is ANQGSEA. The CDR3 DNA is TGCAGCGTTTCATTAACAGTCTATGGCTACACCTTC. Residues: CSVSLTVYGYTF.

This clonotype came up many times. The V gene is TRBV15, the J gene TRBJ1-5, with D possibly being TRBD1 (6 bases). Germline CDR1 reads LNHNV; CDR2 reads YYDKDF (reference sequence). Between the trimmed V and J ends, which lost 0 bases and 6 bases, there was a span of 15 bases. The CDR3 is made up of 16 amino acids. The CDR3 nucleotides read TGTGCCACCAGCAGAGAGGACCCGGGGGCAGGTCAGCCCCAGCATTTT. This codes for CATSREDPGAGQPQHF. The full variable domain, completed using reference TRBV15 and TRBJ1-5, is DAMVIQNPRYQVTQFGKPVTLSCSQTLNHNVMYWYQQKSSQAPKLLFHYYDKDFNNEADTPDNFQSRRPNTSFCFLDIRSPGLGDTAMYLCATSREDPGAGQPQHFGDGTRLSIL.

This clonotype was counted many times. V usage is TRBV20-1 and J usage is TRBJ2-2; 13 nucleotides line up with TRBD2. CDR3 size: 15 residues. Trimming at V came to 5 bases and at J to 7 bases, leaving 7 bases not matched to a gene. Germline V gene data show CDR1 as DFQATT and CDR2 as SNEGSKA (reference sequence). For the CDR3, the DNA is TGCAGTGCTCGGGGGACTAGCGGGATGAGCGGGGAGCTGTTTTTT. It encodes CSARGTSGMSGELFF.

CDR3 nucleotides: TGTGCCATCAGCTCTCTAGCGGGGGGCCTAAACACCGGGGAGCTGTTTTTT. Protein product: CAISSLAGGLNTGELFF. This sequence joins TRBV10-3 and TRBJ2-2; 11 bases are shared with TRBD2. Trimming cost V 6 bases and J 2 bases; bases outside gene matches: 8. This CDR3 contains 17 residues. Germline CDR1 reads ENHRY; CDR2 reads SYGVKD.

This chain joins TRBV12-3 or TRBV12-4 and TRBJ1-6, with D possibly matching TRBD1 (5 bases). Trimming pared 6 bases from V and 8 bases from J, leaving 8 bases between. The CDR3 has 12 amino acids. CDR3 amino acids: CASRVRDSPLHF. CDR3 coding DNA: TGTGCCAGCAGGGTCAGGGATTCACCCCTCCACTTT.

The chain links TRBV4-1 to TRBJ1-5; perhaps TRBD1 as D (5 bases). The germline CDR1 and CDR2 sequences are MGHRA and YSYEKL. The CDR3 has 13 amino acids. V dropped 4 bases and J dropped 7 bases, with 11 bases sitting between them. The CDR3 reads CASSPFSGQPQHF. Here the CDR3 DNA reads TGCGCCAGCAGCCCCTTCTCAGGGCAGCCCCAGCATTTT.

This clonotype was counted ten times or more. The CDR3 coding sequence is TGTGCCAGCAGCCATTGGGGCGCGGGAGCGACCACAGATACGCAGTATTTT. It codes for CASSHWGAGATTDTQYF. The chain is built from TRBV27 and TRBJ2-3, with 7 bases matching TRBD2. V was pared by 6 bases and J by 2 bases, with 14 bases of the junction left unmatched. From germline, CDR1 is MNHEY and CDR2 SMNVEV (reference sequence). The CDR3 spans 17 residues.

V is TRBV9 and J is TRBJ2-2; D gene unclear. CDR3 size: 12 residues. In germline, CDR1 is SGDLS, CDR2 YYNGEE. Trimming left V 1 base short and J 7 bases short, with 5 bases between. This CDR3 reads CASSVTVGELFF. Written as DNA, the CDR3 is TGTGCCAGCAGCGTAACGGTCGGGGAGCTGTTTTTT.

This clonotype turned up a few times. This sequence joins TRBV20-1 and TRBJ1-1; the match to TRBD1 covers 7 bases. Germline V gives CDR1 DFQATT, CDR2 SNEGSKA (reference sequence). The CDR3 loop spans 14 amino acids. The V and J ends lost 7 bases and 0 bases, in that order; junction bases with no gene match: 8. The CDR3 region is CSGQGGSMNTEAFF. The DNA of the CDR3 is TGCAGTGGACAGGGAGGGTCTATGAACACTGAAGCTTTCTTT.

The chain recombines TRBV24-1 with TRBJ1-5, with D unclear. The length of the CDR3 is 14 residues. From germline, CDR1 is KGHDR and CDR2 SFDVKD. V lost 9 bases, J lost 5 bases, and 16 bases lay in between. The CDR3 nucleotides are TGTGCCACCCATATGTGGGATGGGCATCAGCCCCAGCATTTT. As protein: CATHMWDGHQPQHF.

The rearrangement joins TRBV20-1 to TRBJ1-2, with D possibly being TRBD1 (6 bases). CDR3 size: 13 residues. The V end lost 6 bases, the J end lost 2 bases, and 13 bases lay between the germline ends. Germline CDR1 is DFQATT and CDR2 is SNEGSKA (reference sequence). The CDR3 loop is CSAMSGANYGYTF. CDR3 bases: TGCAGTGCGATGTCAGGGGCCAACTATGGCTACACCTTC.

This clonotype has more than one count but fewer than ten. The chain is built from TRBV4-2 and TRBJ2-1; 9 bases match TRBD2. J gave up 8 bases and V 4 bases, and 21 bases lay outside the gene matches. The CDR3 is made up of 19 amino acids. CDR1 and CDR2 from the germline V gene are LGHNA and YNFKEQ. For the CDR3, the DNA is TGTGCCAGCAGCCGGGATTTCGCTTTCGGGCGGGAGGGCCGCTATGAGCAGTTCTTC. This gives the protein CASSRDFAFGREGRYEQFF.